Included here is one T cell receptor (beta chain) sequence, with context. Source study methods: The assay estimated nucleated cells by amplifying reference gene primers. The data were produced by immunoSEQ multiplex PCR, yet TCRdb's version contains in-frame clones alone and is incomplete. V, J and clone size are those of that table, while D and trimming were read from the DNA. The sample contains some 190,000 clones, about 88% of which appear only once. CDR1 SGHAT and CDR2 FQNNGV come from the germline V gene. The CDR3 is 15 residues long. V was pared by 5 bases and J by 6 bases, with 10 bases of the junction left unmatched. This entry is derived from a study of blood T cell repertoires in COVID-19. Study-level information: Sites across the United States, Italy and Spain contributed samples from acute and convalescent COVID-19. T cells, B-cell-depleted T cells, or PBMCs provided the cDNA or gDNA that served as material.

The receptor comes from a woman in her forties who had recovered from COVID-19. Sequenced: peripheral blood. V is TRBV11-2 and J is TRBJ2-4; 7 positions match TRBD1. For the CDR3, the DNA is TGTGCCAGCAGCCCCCGGTTAGGGGGCGGAAACATTCAGTACTTC. Its protein product is CASSPRLGGGNIQYF.